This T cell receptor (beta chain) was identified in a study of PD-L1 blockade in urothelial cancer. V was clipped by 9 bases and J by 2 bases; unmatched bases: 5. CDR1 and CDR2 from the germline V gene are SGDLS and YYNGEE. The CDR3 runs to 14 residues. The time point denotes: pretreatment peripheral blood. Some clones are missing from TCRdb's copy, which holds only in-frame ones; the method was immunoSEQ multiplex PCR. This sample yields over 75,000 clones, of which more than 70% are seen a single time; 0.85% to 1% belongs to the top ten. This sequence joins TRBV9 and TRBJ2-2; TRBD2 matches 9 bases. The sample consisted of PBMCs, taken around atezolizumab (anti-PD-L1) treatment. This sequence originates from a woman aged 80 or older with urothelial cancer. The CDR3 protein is CATGTSPNTGELFF. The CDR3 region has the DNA TGTGCCACCGGGACTAGCCCTAACACCGGGGAGCTGTTTTTT.